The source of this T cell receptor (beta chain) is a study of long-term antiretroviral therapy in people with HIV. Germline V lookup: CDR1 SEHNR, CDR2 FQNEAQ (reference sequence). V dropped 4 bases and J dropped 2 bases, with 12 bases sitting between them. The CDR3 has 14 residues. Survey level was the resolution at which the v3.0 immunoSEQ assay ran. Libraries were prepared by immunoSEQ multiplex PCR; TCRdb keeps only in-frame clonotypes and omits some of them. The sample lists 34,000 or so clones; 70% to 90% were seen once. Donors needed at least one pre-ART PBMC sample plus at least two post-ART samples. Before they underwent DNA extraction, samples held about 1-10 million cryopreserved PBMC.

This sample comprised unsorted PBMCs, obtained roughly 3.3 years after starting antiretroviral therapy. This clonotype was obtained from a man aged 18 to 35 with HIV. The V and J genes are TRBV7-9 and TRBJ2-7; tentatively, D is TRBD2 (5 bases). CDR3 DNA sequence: TGTGCCAGCAGCTCTAGGACGGGAACCTACGAGCAGTACTTC. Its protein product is CASSSRTGTYEQYF.